This T cell receptor beta chain was captured by sequencing in a study of OX40 agonist ivuxolimab in advanced cancers. Across the study: The study enrolled dose-escalation patients with hepatocellular carcinoma, melanoma, renal cell or head and neck cancer.

Per germline, CDR1 LNHDA and CDR2 SQIVND (reference sequence). The CDR3 sequence is 16 residues long. Trimming pared 1 base from V and 2 bases from J, leaving 12 bases between. Assay used: immunoSEQ multiplex PCR; TCRdb lists only in-frame clones, some missing. The sample carries about 52,000 clones, roughly 84% recorded once. V is TRBV19 and J is TRBJ1-5; no clear D gene. The clonotype originates from an adult with an advanced solid tumor such as melanoma, head and neck, liver or kidney cancer. Sequenced material: CD4+ or CD8+ T cells sorted from blood, taken in a trial of the OX40 agonist ivuxolimab. CDR3 DNA: TGTGCCAGTAGTATAGCCCGCCGGGGAGGCAATCAGCCCCAGCATTTT. This encodes CASSIARRGGNQPQHF. Looking up the rest from reference TRBV19 and TRBJ1-5 gives the full variable domain: DGGITQSPKYLFRKEGQNVTLSCEQNLNHDAMYWYRQDPGQGLRLIYYSQIVNDFQKGDIAEGYSVSREKKESFPLTVTSAQKNPTAFYLCASSIARRGGNQPQHFGDGTRLSIL.